These T cell receptor beta chains were read from a single sample in a study of T cell repertoires in aging, cancer and after chemotherapy. MiXCR, applied by TCRdb to the multiplex PCR reads, yields one record per CDR3 protein. The table records approximately 10,000 distinct CDR3 sequences, around 33% of them present only once. The sample was blood. The receptors stem from a human donor in good health. The donor label of this sample is uncertain. CDR3s include the opening cysteine and the closing phenylalanine or tryptophan. A D gene is named only where the DNA matches it firmly. Expanded clones are given a class, and other clones once, few, many or no size at all.

TRBD1	few	TRBV6-6	13	TRBJ1-1	CASRRQGNTEAFF	TGTGCCAGCAGGCGACAGGGGAACACTGAAGCTTTCTTT
.	few	TRBV5-6	14	TRBJ1-1	CASSLGAGDTEAFF	TGTGCCAGCAGCTTGGGGGCAGGGGACACTGAAGCTTTCTTT
.	.	TRBV24-1	14	TRBJ2-3	CATSDLQATDTQYF	TGTGCCACCAGTGATTTGCAGGCTACAGATACGCAGTATTTT
.	once	TRBV6-4	15	TRBJ1-1	CASSSPQKRHTEAFF	TGTGCCAGCAGTTCCCCCCAGAAGCGACACACTGAAGCTTTCTTT
TRBD1	medium-sized	TRBV29-1	13	TRBJ2-5	CSALDRGQETQYF	TGCAGCGCACTCGACAGGGGCCAAGAGACCCAGTACTTC
.	.	TRBV6-5	14	TRBJ2-4	CASSYGRAGSIQYF	TGTGCCAGCAGTTACGGTCGAGCAGGTAGTATTCAGTACTTC
.	few	TRBV30	17	TRBJ1-3	CAWTLRDGTRYGNTIYF	TGTGCCTGGACATTACGAGACGGGACGCGCTACGGAAACACCATATATTTT
TRBD1	.	TRBV20-1	14	TRBJ2-7	CSAKNPGQTYEQYF	TGCAGTGCCAAAAATCCGGGACAGACCTACGAGCAGTACTTC
.	.	TRBV6-5	15	TRBJ2-3	CASSSDRNPTDTQYF	TGTGCCAGCAGTTCCGACAGGAACCCCACAGATACGCAGTATTTT
TRBD1	.	TRBV12-3/TRBV12-4	16	TRBJ2-1	CASSSWTGETYNEQFF	TGTGCCAGCAGTTCCTGGACAGGAGAGACCTACAATGAGCAGTTCTTC
.	few	TRBV7-9	15	TRBJ1-2	CASSLTAGGAYGYTF	TGTGCCAGCAGCTTAACCGCCGGGGGAGCCTATGGCTACACCTTC
TRBD2	.	TRBV7-6	14	TRBJ2-1	CASSLGSGGNEQFF	TGTGCCAGCAGCTTAGGTAGCGGGGGGAACGAGCAGTTCTTC
.	.	TRBV6-5	14	TRBJ1-1	CASSLRQVDTEAFF	TGTGCCAGCAGTTTGCGACAGGTCGATACTGAAGCTTTCTTT
.	few	TRBV27	14	TRBJ2-1	CASASGDSYNEQFF	TGTGCCAGCGCATCGGGGGACTCCTACAATGAGCAGTTCTTC
TRBD2	medium-sized	TRBV19	15	TRBJ2-1	CASSITSGGTSQQFF	TGTGCCAGTAGTATAACGAGCGGGGGGACCTCTCAGCAGTTCTTC
.	.	TRBV14	13	TRBJ1-4	CASSQERNEKLFF	TGTGCCAGCAGCCAAGAAAGAAATGAAAAACTGTTTTTT
TRBD1	.	TRBV6-5	14	TRBJ1-2	CASRPGTGGRGYTF	TGTGCCAGCAGGCCGGGGACAGGTGGCAGGGGCTACACCTTC
.	.	TRBV27	16	TRBJ2-7	CASSFFRVVMIYEQYF	TGTGCCAGCAGTTTTTTTCGTGTTGTCATGATCTACGAGCAGTACTTC
TRBD2	.	TRBV5-4	17	TRBJ2-3	CASRPGLASSSTDTQYF	TGTGCCAGCAGACCGGGACTAGCGAGCTCTAGCACAGATACGCAGTATTTT
TRBD2	.	TRBV19	14	TRBJ2-5	CASRTAGGVETQYF	TGTGCCAGTCGTACAGCGGGGGGCGTTGAGACCCAGTACTTC
TRBD1	.	TRBV7-9	16	TRBJ2-5	CASSSTIDRVEETQYF	TGTGCCAGCAGCTCCACTATCGACAGGGTAGAAGAGACCCAGTACTTC
.	few	TRBV15	14	TRBJ1-5	CATSRAAGREPQHF	TGTGCCACCAGCAGAGCGGCAGGGAGGGAGCCCCAGCATTTT
TRBD2	.	TRBV5-6	15	TRBJ2-1	CASSSGTSGGYEQFF	TGTGCCAGCAGCTCGGGGACTAGCGGGGGTTATGAGCAGTTCTTC
.	.	TRBV2	14	TRBJ1-4	CANSEPALNEKLFF	TGTGCCAACAGTGAACCGGCGCTCAATGAAAAACTGTTTTTT
.	.	TRBV6-1	15	TRBJ1-1	CASSEVRIVDTEAFF	TGTGCCAGCAGTGAAGTAAGGATCGTGGACACTGAAGCTTTCTTT
.	.	TRBV6-1	12	TRBJ2-7	CASSASAYEQYF	TGTGCCAGCAGTGCCTCCGCGTACGAGCAGTACTTC
TRBD2	.	TRBV5-1	14	TRBJ2-3	CASSFSGGTDTQYF	TGCGCCAGCAGCTTTAGCGGGGGGACCGATACGCAGTATTTT
.	.	TRBV6-1	17	TRBJ1-1	CASSESARAALNTEAFF	TGTGCCAGCAGTGAGTCCGCCAGGGCCGCTTTGAACACTGAAGCTTTCTTT
TRBD1	.	TRBV5-4	15	TRBJ1-1	CASSLGQVANTEAFF	TGTGCCAGCAGCCTAGGACAGGTCGCGAACACTGAAGCTTTCTTT
.	.	TRBV7-2	14	TRBJ2-3	CASSLVTSTDTQYF	TGTGCCAGCAGCTTAGTTACTAGTACAGATACGCAGTATTTT
.	few	TRBV10-3	15	TRBJ1-4	CAISESFREREKLFF	TGTGCCATCAGTGAGTCTTTCAGGGAGCGGGAAAAACTGTTTTTT
.	few	TRBV5-4	14	TRBJ1-5	CASSLGRTYQPQHF	TGTGCCAGCAGCTTGGGGAGGACGTATCAGCCCCAGCATTTT
.	.	TRBV6-1	17	TRBJ1-3	CASSASPWGYSGNTIYF	TGTGCCAGCAGTGCTTCTCCATGGGGTTACTCTGGAAACACCATATATTTT
.	few	TRBV13	13	TRBJ2-3	CASSPRGTDTQYF	TGTGCCAGCAGCCCAAGGGGGACAGATACGCAGTATTTT
TRBD1	few	TRBV6-1	13	TRBJ1-2	CASMRQGDYGYTF	TGTGCCAGCATGAGACAGGGTGACTATGGCTACACCTTC
.	medium-sized	TRBV13	14	TRBJ2-3	CASSSGQLTDTQYF	TGTGCCAGCAGCTCAGGACAGTTGACAGATACGCAGTATTTT
TRBD1	medium-sized	TRBV27	15	TRBJ2-3	CASSPRDRVTDTQYF	TGTGCCAGCAGCCCCCGGGACAGGGTCACAGATACGCAGTATTTT
.	.	TRBV6-6	13	TRBJ1-1	CASSVLGSTEAFF	TGTGCCAGCAGCGTCCTGGGGAGCACTGAAGCTTTCTTT
TRBD2	.	TRBV20-1	17	TRBJ2-3	CSARDLEVAGGPDTQYF	TGCAGTGCTAGAGATTTGGAGGTAGCGGGGGGGCCGGATACGCAGTATTTT
TRBD2	few	TRBV27	17	TRBJ2-1	CASSLFGGGSGSNEQFF	TGTGCCAGCAGTTTATTTGGCGGGGGGTCAGGTAGCAATGAGCAGTTCTTC
.	few	TRBV12-3/TRBV12-4	13	TRBJ2-4	CASSLLGSGRQYF	TGTGCCAGCAGTTTGCTGGGTTCTGGTCGCCAGTACTTC
.	.	TRBV6-6	15	TRBJ2-7	CASSYSTRPPGEQYF	TGTGCCAGCAGTTACAGCACCCGGCCCCCCGGAGAGCAGTACTTC
.	few	TRBV30	14	TRBJ1-5	CASRTPGSNQPQHF	TGTGCCTCCAGGACCCCGGGGAGCAATCAGCCCCAGCATTTT
TRBD2	.	TRBV5-1	14	TRBJ2-1	CASSLSGGASEQFF	TGCGCCAGCAGCTTGAGCGGGGGGGCCAGTGAGCAGTTCTTC
TRBD1	once	TRBV6-1	14	TRBJ2-7	CASLPGTGQEEQYF	TGTGCCAGCCTCCCGGGGACAGGGCAGGAAGAGCAGTACTTC
.	.	TRBV5-1	14	TRBJ2-3	CASSLVQRTDTQYF	TGCGCCAGCAGCTTGGTTCAGCGCACAGATACGCAGTATTTT
.	medium-sized	TRBV19	17	TRBJ2-4	CASSIAVGGAAKNIQYF	TGTGCCAGTAGTATCGCGGTAGGAGGGGCGGCCAAAAACATTCAGTACTTC
.	.	TRBV5-6	16	TRBJ1-4	CASSTDTFATNEKLFF	TGTGCCAGCAGCACGGACACCTTTGCAACTAATGAAAAACTGTTTTTT
.	.	TRBV27	15	TRBJ1-2	CASKVAHEGVGGYTF	TGTGCCAGCAAGGTAGCCCACGAGGGTGTGGGCGGCTACACCTTC
.	few	TRBV30	15	TRBJ1-6	CAWSQGTVEISPLHF	TGTGCCTGGAGTCAGGGGACCGTAGAAATATCACCCCTCCACTTT
TRBD1	.	TRBV5-4	13	TRBJ1-6	CASGTGVDSPLHF	TGTGCCAGTGGGACAGGGGTCGATTCACCCCTCCACTTT
TRBD2	medium-sized	TRBV5-5	20	TRBJ2-2	CASSTVHPAGSGGARRELFF	TGTGCCAGCAGCACCGTCCACCCGGCAGGTAGCGGGGGGGCCCGACGGGAGCTGTTTTTT
.	few	TRBV20-1	16	TRBJ2-2	CSARVRGPANTGELFF	TGCAGTGCTAGAGTCAGGGGACCGGCGAACACCGGGGAGCTGTTTTTT
.	.	TRBV5-6	12	TRBJ2-3	CASNLYTDTQYF	TGTGCCAGCAATCTGTACACAGATACGCAGTATTTT
.	.	TRBV30	13	TRBJ1-1	CAALWGLNTEAFF	TGTGCCGCCCTTTGGGGACTGAACACTGAAGCTTTCTTT